Below, 32 T cell receptor beta chains from the same sample are listed, as sequenced in a study of human T cells and chemical hapten exposure. TCRdb reprocessed the RACE reads via MiXCR and lists one record per CDR3 protein. The sample yields 39,000 or so distinct CDR3 sequences, 3.5% to 4% seen once. The time point was: patch test 1, 2 weeks after DPC sensitization. The treatment: therapeutic diphenylcyclopropenone sensitization with weekly scalp DPC. Blood, whole and unfractionated, served as the source for total RNA extraction. Sequenced material: whole blood, taken in connection with sensitization to the hapten diphenylcyclopropenone (DPC). Receptor source: a man aged 50 to 60 with alopecia areata. Some clones in this sample may be carry-over from other donors' samples.

This clonotype was seen repeatedly, ten times or more. CDR3 amino acids: CASSETGGSTEAFF. DNA for the CDR3: TGTGCCAGCAGCGAAACAGGGGGTAGCACTGAAGCTTTCTTT. This chain connects TRBV7-8 to TRBJ1-1, with 8 bases that match TRBD1. V dropped 5 bases and J dropped 4; count of bases not matched to a gene: 6. CDR3 length: 14 amino acids. Germline V gene data show CDR1 as SGHVS and CDR2 as FQNEAQ.

Many counts were recorded for this clonotype. This chain uses TRBV10-3 with TRBJ2-7; 11 bases are shared with TRBD1. V gave up 3 bases and J gave up 4 bases; unmatched junction bases: 8. The CDR3 is 16 residues long. From germline, CDR1 is ENHRY and CDR2 SYGVKD. The CDR3 loop is CAISDPRDRGTYEQYF. The CDR3 DNA reads TGTGCCATCAGTGACCCCAGGGACAGGGGGACGTACGAGCAGTACTTC.

This clonotype was observed many times. The gene calls are TRBV6-2 or TRBV6-3 and TRBJ2-4; D is unresolved. The germline gives CDR1 MNHEY, CDR2 SVGEGT. The CDR3 covers 16 residues. V lost 2 bases, J lost 0 bases, and 11 bases lay in between. DNA for the CDR3: TGTGCCAGCAGTTACGAACGGCTGCTAGCCAAAAACATTCAGTACTTC. It encodes CASSYERLLAKNIQYF.

This clonotype appeared many times. J is TRBJ1-1 and V is TRBV7-2; D gene ambiguous. The V end lost 1 base, the J end lost 1 base, and 7 bases lay between the germline ends. CDR3 length: 14 amino acids. Germline CDR1 is SGHTA and CDR2 is FQGNSA. This CDR3 reads CASSLVRGNTEAFF. The CDR3 coding sequence is TGTGCCAGCAGCTTAGTTCGGGGGAACACTGAAGCTTTCTTT. Full variable domain (missing parts from reference TRBV7-2 and TRBJ1-1): GAGVSQSPSNKVTEKGKDVELRCDPISGHTALYWYRQSLGQGLEFLIYFQGNSAPDKSGLPSDRFSAERTGGSVSTLTIQRTQQEDSAVYLCASSLVRGNTEAFFGQGTRLTVV.

At least ten counts were recorded for this clonotype. The gene calls are TRBV12-5 and TRBJ2-1; D not certain. CDR1 LGHNT and CDR2 FRNRAP come from the germline V gene. CDR3 size: 14 residues. V was cut by 1 base and J by 4 bases, with 8 bases left in between. CDR3 sequence (DNA): TGTGCTAGTGGTTTGGGACACCTGTACAATGAGCAGTTCTTC. It translates to CASGLGHLYNEQFF. Supplemented by reference TRBV12-5 and TRBJ2-1, the full variable domain reads DARVTQTPRHKVTEMGQEVTMRCQPILGHNTVFWYRQTMMQGLELLAYFRNRAPLDDSGMPKDRFSAEMPDATLATLKIQPSEPRDSAVYFCASGLGHLYNEQFFGPGTRLTVL.

The V call is TRBV12-3 or TRBV12-4, the J call TRBJ2-2, with 8 nucleotides matching TRBD1. Unmatched junction bases numbered 3, after V lost 8 bases and J lost 4 bases. CDR3 length: 13 amino acids. DNA of the CDR3: TGTGCCAGCTTTACAGGGGGCACCGGGGAGCTGTTTTTT. Translation gives CASFTGGTGELFF.

This clonotype came up many times. This chain links TRBV7-8 with TRBJ1-5; 8 nucleotides align to TRBD1. V shed 5 bases and J 1 base; nucleotides not matched to a gene: 10. The CDR3 totals 17 residues. Germline V lookup: CDR1 SGHVS, CDR2 FQNEAQ. As DNA, the CDR3 is TGTGCCAGCAGCGCCGGTGGCAGGGGGCTAAGCAATCAGCCCCAGCATTTT. Protein product: CASSAGGRGLSNQPQHF.

This clonotype was seen repeatedly, ten times or more. The gene calls are TRBV29-1 and TRBJ1-5, with TRBD1 matching 11 bases. Germline CDR1 SQVTM, CDR2 ANQGSEA. This CDR3 is built from 13 residues. Trimming took 8 bases from V and 5 from J; bases not matched to a gene: 5. Here the CDR3 reads CSLLGQGDQPQHF. CDR3 sequence (DNA): TGCAGCCTCTTGGGACAGGGGGATCAGCCCCAGCATTTT.

This clonotype was detected ten times or more. The rearrangement joins TRBV4-2 to TRBJ2-3; TRBD2 aligns across 11 bases. CDR3 length equals 17 residues. Germline CDR1 is LGHNA and CDR2 is YNFKEQ. V lost 0 bases to trimming and J lost 4 bases; unmatched junction nucleotides: 6. As DNA, the CDR3 is TGTGCCAGCAGCCAAGAACTAGCGGGAGCAAATCCAGATACGCAGTATTTT. It codes for CASSQELAGANPDTQYF.

This clonotype was recorded at least ten times. The CDR3 region is CASSGQLYGYTF. The CDR3 bases are TGTGCCAGCAGCGGACAGTTATATGGCTACACCTTC. The chain combines TRBV2 with TRBJ1-2; a weak D match, TRBD1 (6 bases). The CDR3 length is 12 residues. Trimming removed 6 bases at V and 5 bases at J, with 10 bases between. CDR1 is SNHLY, CDR2 FYNNEI, per germline.

This clonotype was observed at least ten times. This chain links TRBV7-9 with TRBJ2-2, with D possibly called TRBD1 or TRBD2 (5 bases each). Germline lookup yields CDR1 SEHNR and CDR2 FQNEAQ (reference sequence). CDR3 length: 15 residues. Between the trimmed V and J ends, which lost 5 bases and 1 base, there was a span of 11 bases. CDR3 loop: CASSPGPRNTGELFF. In nucleotides, the CDR3 is TGTGCCAGCAGCCCGGGACCGAGGAACACCGGGGAGCTGTTTTTT.

This clonotype was counted ten times or more. V is TRBV12-3 or TRBV12-4 and J is TRBJ1-3; maybe TRBD1 (6 bases). Trimming removed 6 bases from V and 0 bases from J, with 9 bases in between. The CDR3 spans 14 residues. For the CDR3, the DNA is TGTGCCAGCAGCTGGACAGACTCTGGAAACACCATATATTTT. This gives the protein CASSWTDSGNTIYF.

This clonotype occurred many times. One end of the junction varies from germline; a read error may be responsible. This chain connects TRBV9 to TRBJ2-5, with 15 bases aligning to TRBD2. Germline CDR1 reads SGDLS; CDR2 reads YYNGEE. The CDR3 length is 13 residues. Here the CDR3 reads CASSVGTSGRAVF. The CDR3, as DNA: TGTGCCAGCAGCGTAGGGACTAGCGGGAGGGCCGTCTTC.

There are many counts of this clonotype. This rearrangement joins TRBV6-5 to TRBJ2-2; 9 nucleotides line up with TRBD2. V trimming: 5 bases; J trimming: 0 bases; junction bases outside the gene matches: 7. Looked up from germline, CDR1 is MNHEY and CDR2 is SVGAGI. The CDR3 has 17 amino acids. The CDR3 spells CASSRGLARSNTGELFF. CDR3 nucleotides: TGTGCCAGCAGTCGCGGACTAGCGAGATCGAACACCGGGGAGCTGTTTTTT.

This clonotype was found many times. The chain recombines TRBV27 with TRBJ1-5, with D possibly TRBD1 on 6 matching bases. The V gene's germline CDR1 is MNHEY and CDR2 SMNVEV (reference sequence). The CDR3 is 16 residues long. Deletions cut 3 bases from V and 2 bases from J, with 14 bases between. The CDR3 nucleotides read TGTGCCAGCAGTTTTGACGGGGGCGCGGGCAATCAGCCCCAGCATTTT. Translated: CASSFDGGAGNQPQHF.

In this sample, this clonotype turned up many times. In DNA, the CDR3 is TGCGCCAGCAGCCATCTCACCGGGACAGGGGGCTTCAATGAGCAGTTCTTC. The encoded protein is CASSHLTGTGGFNEQFF. The chain recombines TRBV4-1 with TRBJ2-1, with TRBD1 identical over 12 bases. Germline values: CDR1 MGHRA, CDR2 YSYEKL. The CDR3 loop spans 17 amino acids. V shed 3 bases and J 6 bases; nucleotides not matched to a gene: 9.

At least ten counts were recorded for this clonotype. This sequence joins TRBV12-3 or TRBV12-4 and TRBJ1-5; the D is unclear. V was cut by 5 bases and J by 4 bases, with 15 bases left in between. The CDR3 contains 15 residues. As DNA, the CDR3 is TGTGCCAGCAGTCCCTCTCGGTTGGGAAATCAGCCCCAGCATTTT. Translating gives CASSPSRLGNQPQHF.

This clonotype was recorded at least ten times. CDR3 DNA: TGTGCCAGCAGCCGTAGCGGGGCCCCGAACACCGGGGAGCTGTTTTTT. Translating it yields CASSRSGAPNTGELFF. The chain links TRBV7-2 to TRBJ2-2; 8 nucleotides line up with TRBD2. Germline lookup yields CDR1 SGHTA and CDR2 FQGNSA. CDR3 length: 16 residues. V was pared by 5 bases and J by 0 bases, with 5 bases of the junction left unmatched.

This clonotype was seen at least ten times. The chain combines TRBV27 with TRBJ1-6; D may be TRBD1 (5 bases). The CDR3 extends over 14 amino acids. The V and J ends lost 3 bases and 7 bases respectively, with 10 bases between them. Germline V CDR1 and CDR2: MNHEY, SMNVEV (reference sequence). CDR3 nucleotide sequence: TGTGCCAGCAGTTTGGTCGGGACCAATTCACCCCTCCACTTT. Its protein product is CASSLVGTNSPLHF.

This clonotype was seen ten or more times. The chain has TRBV3-1 and TRBJ1-5; 8 bases align to TRBD1. The CDR3 is 12 residues long. Germline V gene lookup returns CDR1 LGHDT and CDR2 YNNKEL (reference sequence). The CDR3 DNA is TGTGCGACAGGGGATAGCAATCAGCCCCAGCATTTT. Amino acids: CATGDSNQPQHF.

This clonotype was counted many times. The V gene is TRBV6-1, the J gene TRBJ2-4; D ambiguous. Trimming took 0 bases from V and 2 from J, leaving 5 bases between them. The CDR3 loop spans 14 amino acids. Looked up from germline, CDR1 is MNHNS and CDR2 is SASEGT. The CDR3 DNA follows: TGTGCCAGCAGTGAAGCAGGCCCCAAAAACATTCAGTACTTC. It encodes CASSEAGPKNIQYF.

This clonotype appeared many times. This chain uses TRBV7-9 with TRBJ1-5; D may be TRBD1 (6 bases). The V gene's germline CDR1 is SEHNR and CDR2 FQNEAQ (reference sequence). Deletions cut 5 bases from V and 5 bases from J, with 19 bases between. This CDR3 comprises 16 residues. DNA of the CDR3: TGTGCCAGCAGCCGATACACCGGGGGGCAAGATCAGCCCCAGCATTTT. Translating it yields CASSRYTGGQDQPQHF.

The sample holds many counts of this clonotype. The chain combines TRBV5-1 with TRBJ2-1; a weak D match, TRBD1 (5 bases). The CDR3 is 15 residues long. V lost 0 bases and J lost 0, with 7 bases in between. CDR1 is SGHRS and CDR2 is YFSETQ in the germline V gene. The CDR3 reads CASSLGQSSYNEQFF. The CDR3 bases are TGCGCCAGCAGCTTGGGACAGAGCTCCTACAATGAGCAGTTCTTC.

This clonotype was seen at least ten times. The genes are TRBV20-1 and TRBJ2-7, with TRBD1 matching over 7 bases. CDR1 and CDR2 (germline): DFQATT, SNEGSKA (reference sequence). This CDR3 is built from 15 residues. V shed 0 bases, J shed 5 bases, and the junction held 10 bases outside the gene matches. CDR3 in amino acids: CSARDNGRGLNEQYF. The CDR3 nucleotides read TGCAGTGCTAGAGATAACGGCAGGGGGTTGAACGAGCAGTACTTC.

This clonotype was observed at least ten times. V gene TRBV12-2 combines with J gene TRBJ1-5. TRBV12-2 is flagged as a pseudogene. The CDR3 is 13 amino acids. CDR3 in amino acids: CASRLDVSQPQHF. The CDR3, as DNA: TGTGCAAGTCGCTTAGACGTTAGCCAGCCCCAGCATTTT.

With respect to this clonotype: This clone may be a read error of a much larger clone one base away. The chain links TRBV20-1 to TRBJ2-6; TRBD1 is a possible D gene (5 bases). V lost 5 bases and J 0 bases, leaving 11 bases between the germline ends. This CDR3 has 15 residues. From germline, CDR1 is DFQATT and CDR2 SNEGSKA (reference sequence). The CDR3: CSAPGHPSGANVLTF. In DNA form, the CDR3 reads TGCAGTGCTCCCGGACACCCCTCTGGGGCCAACGTCCTGACTTTC.

This clonotype was detected ten times or more. The CDR3 region is CASRGTVVEAQYF. The CDR3 coding sequence is TGTGCCAGCAGAGGGACAGTTGTTGAGGCGCAGTACTTC. The rearrangement joins TRBV28 to TRBJ2-7; TRBD1 agrees at 7 bases. The CDR3 sequence is 13 residues long. Trimming at V came to 6 bases and at J to 9 bases, leaving 11 bases not matched to a gene. Germline loops: CDR1 MDHEN, CDR2 SYDVKM.

This clonotype was observed at least ten times. The chain couples TRBV10-3 to TRBJ2-1, with 9 bases identical to TRBD2. Germline CDR1 reads ENHRY; CDR2 reads SYGVKD. This CDR3 has 15 residues. The V and J ends lost 6 bases and 8 bases, in that order; junction bases with no gene match: 11. CDR3 residues: CAISTRREGPDEQFF. The CDR3 region has the DNA TGTGCCATCAGCACGAGGCGGGAGGGCCCCGATGAGCAGTTCTTC.

This clonotype occurred a few times. V usage is TRBV4-1 and J usage is TRBJ2-1; 8 positions agree with TRBD2. Germline V lookup: CDR1 MGHRA, CDR2 YSYEKL. The CDR3 covers 14 residues. V shed 0 bases, J shed 8 bases, and the junction held 3 bases outside the gene matches. The CDR3 nucleotides are TGCGCCAGCAGCCAAGATCGGGGGGGCTATGAGCAGTTCTTC. The encoded protein is CASSQDRGGYEQFF.

This clonotype appeared many times. The J gene is TRBJ2-3, the V gene TRBV7-9, with 7 bases fitting TRBD2. V was clipped by 4 bases and J by 0 bases; unmatched bases: 10. There are 17 residues in the CDR3. From germline, CDR1 is SEHNR and CDR2 FQNEAQ (reference sequence). CDR3 coding DNA: TGTGCCAGCAGCTCTCCTTTAGCGGGTGCTAGCACAGATACGCAGTATTTT. Translating gives CASSSPLAGASTDTQYF.

In its sample, this clonotype was seen many times. The J gene is TRBJ1-1, the V gene TRBV7-8, with D perhaps matching TRBD1 (6 bases). With 1 base removed from V and 2 bases from J, the gap between germline ends came to 8 bases. CDR1 and CDR2 (germline): SGHVS, FQNEAQ. The CDR3 spans 14 residues. CDR3 nucleotide sequence: TGTGCCAGCAGCTTAGGGGGGCTTAACACTGAAGCTTTCTTT. Its translation is CASSLGGLNTEAFF.

The table lists this clonotype with a few counts. This chain links TRBV30 with TRBJ1-3; D call uncertain. There are 12 residues in the CDR3. Trimming stripped 0 bases from V and 4 bases from J, with 4 bases between. Germline CDR1 reads GTSNPN; CDR2 reads SVGIG (reference sequence). CDR3 bases: TGTGCCTGGAGTGTACTGGGAAACACCATATATTTT. Translation: CAWSVLGNTIYF.